A single sample gave rise to the 5 T cell receptor beta chains below, sequenced in a study of regulatory T cells in long-lasting Graves disease. The TCR beta library used iRepertoire HTBI primers with Arm-PCR amplification of CDR3. One entry per CDR3 protein, called by TCRdb with MiXCR from the multiplex PCR reads. The repertoire holds about 440,000 distinct CDR3 sequences, with about 16% as singletons. Time point described: newly diagnosed GD, antithyroid drugs for less than 3 months. Construction of the TCR library relied on RNA isolated from PBMCs. The sample was also linked to a second study, of T cells in Graves' hyperthyroidism and ophthalmopathy.

The sequencing used peripheral blood mononuclear cells (PBMCs), collected at new diagnosis, from a patient treated with antithyroid drugs. These receptors all stem from a woman in her late teens or twenties with Graves disease.

V and J are TRBV11-2 and TRBJ2-7, with D hard to call. Germline V gives CDR1 SGHAT, CDR2 FQNNGV. Between the trimmed V and J ends, which lost 3 bases and 2 bases, there was a span of 11 bases. This CDR3 contains 14 residues. The CDR3 DNA reads TGTGCCAGCAGCTTTCCGCACAAACCCTACGAGCAGTACTTC. This gives the protein CASSFPHKPYEQYF.

This clonotype was seen repeatedly, ten times or more. The chain employs TRBV28 and TRBJ2-7; 11 positions agree with TRBD2. J was trimmed by 3 bases and V by 5 bases; bases with no gene match: 12. CDR1 and CDR2 from the germline V gene are MDHEN and SYDVKM. The length of the CDR3 is 17 residues. CDR3 coding DNA: TGTGCCAGCAGTCACACCCTCTTAGCGGGAGGGGGCTACGAGCAGTACTTC. Encoded protein: CASSHTLLAGGGYEQYF.

Many counts were recorded for this clonotype. V usage is TRBV6-1 and J usage is TRBJ2-7; the match to TRBD2 covers 8 bases. J lost 4 bases, V lost 4 bases, and 9 bases had no gene match. Looked up from germline, CDR1 is MNHNS and CDR2 is SASEGT. This CDR3 region has 15 residues. The CDR3 nucleotides read TGTGCCAGCAGTGTTACAAGCGGGAGCGGGTACGAGCAGTACTTC. Translation gives CASSVTSGSGYEQYF.

Worth noting for this clonotype: A much larger clone is a single base away; this may be a read error. The chain links TRBV27 to TRBJ1-1; D not certain. From germline, CDR1 is MNHEY and CDR2 SMNVEV (reference sequence). This CDR3 has 13 amino acids. Trimming took 4 bases from V and 4 from J, leaving 10 bases between them. The CDR3 region is CASSSSGITEAFF. The CDR3 nucleotides are TGTGCCAGCAGTTCCTCCGGTATCACTGAAGCTTTCTTT.

This clonotype was counted only a few times. V and J are TRBV7-8 and TRBJ1-1; 8 bases fit TRBD1. The CDR3 sequence is 14 residues long. Germline loops: CDR1 SGHVS, CDR2 FQNEAQ. V was clipped by 0 bases and J by 7 bases; unmatched bases: 4. For the CDR3, the DNA is TGTGCCAGCAGCTTAGCGGACAGGGCGGGTGAAGCTTTCTTT. It is translated as CASSLADRAGEAFF.